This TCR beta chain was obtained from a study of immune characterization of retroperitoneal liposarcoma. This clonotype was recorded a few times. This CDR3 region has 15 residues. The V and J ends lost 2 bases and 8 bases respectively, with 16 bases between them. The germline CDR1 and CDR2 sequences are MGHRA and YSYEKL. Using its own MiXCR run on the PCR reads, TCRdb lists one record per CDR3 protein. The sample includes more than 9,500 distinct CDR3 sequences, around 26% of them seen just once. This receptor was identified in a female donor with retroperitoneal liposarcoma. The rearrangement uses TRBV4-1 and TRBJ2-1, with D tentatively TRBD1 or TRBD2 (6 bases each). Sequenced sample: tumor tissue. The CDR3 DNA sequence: TGCGCCAGCAGCCAAAGCCGGGGGCAGTTCGATGAGCAGTTCTTC. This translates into CASSQSRGQFDEQFF.